One and the same sample provided the 9 T cell receptor beta chains below, sequenced in a study of blood T cell repertoires in COVID-19. TCRdb's copy holds only in-frame clones and misses some; the assay was immunoSEQ multiplex PCR. The repertoire holds about 250,000 clones, 80% to 90% seen once, with 5.7% in the top ten. Sequencing was performed on peripheral blood. The receptors derive from an older man with acute or convalescent COVID-19.

This rearrangement joins TRBV6-5 to TRBJ1-1; 8 bases fit TRBD1. Germline V gene lookup returns CDR1 MNHEY and CDR2 SVGAGI. This CDR3 has 15 residues. V lost 5 bases, J lost 5 bases, and 10 bases stayed unmatched. Written as DNA, the CDR3 is TGTGCCAGCAGTATAACCCAGGGGGCGGGTACTGAAGCTTTCTTT. Its translation: CASSITQGAGTEAFF.

The V gene is TRBV28, the J gene TRBJ1-5; D may be TRBD1 (5 bases). V lost 2 bases and J 5 bases, leaving 13 bases between the germline ends. CDR1 and CDR2 (germline): MDHEN, SYDVKM. The CDR3 has 15 residues. The CDR3 nucleotides are TGTGCCAGCAGTTTAGCCGCAGGGCAGTATCAGCCCCAGCATTTT. Amino acid sequence: CASSLAAGQYQPQHF.

Comments on this clone: At one boundary the junction diverges from the germline segment, which might be a read error. The chain joins TRBV29-1 to TRBJ2-1, with 7 bases aligning to TRBD2. From germline, CDR1 is SQVTM and CDR2 ANQGSEA. This CDR3 spans 19 amino acids. CDR3 sequence (DNA): TGCAGCGTTGTTTGGTTGGGGTCGTCCTGGGGGGGACGCGACAAAGAGCAGTTCTTC. It yields the protein CSVVWLGSSWGGRDKEQFF.

Only a few counts were recorded for this clone. The chain uses TRBV7-9 and TRBJ2-2; 15 nucleotides agree with TRBD2. The CDR3 sequence is 15 residues long. Losses at the gene ends were 6 bases for V and 6 bases for J; bases not matched to a gene: 2. Germline CDR1 reads SEHNR; CDR2 reads FQNEAQ (reference sequence). CDR3 region: CASRRTSGRAGELFF. CDR3 bases: TGTGCCAGCAGACGGACTAGCGGGAGGGCCGGGGAGCTGTTTTTT.

This clone occurred a few times. The V gene is TRBV5-1, the J gene TRBJ2-5, with unresolved D. The CDR3 is 13 amino acids. Germline V gene data show CDR1 as SGHRS and CDR2 as YFSETQ. With 2 bases removed from V and 2 bases from J, the gap between germline ends came to 7 bases. CDR3 sequence: CASSFWSQETQYF. Here the CDR3 DNA reads TGCGCCAGCAGCTTTTGGAGTCAAGAGACCCAGTACTTC.

CDR3 protein: CASSIDRGETQYF. The CDR3 nucleotides read TGTGCCAGCTCGATTGACAGGGGCGAGACCCAGTACTTC. The chain is built from TRBV18 and TRBJ2-5; TRBD1 agrees at 8 bases. The germline V gene has CDR1 KGHSH and CDR2 LQKENI. This CDR3 is 13 amino acids long. The ends lost 6 bases at V and 5 bases at J; junction bases unmatched: 5.

The V gene is TRBV3-1 (or the pseudogene TRBV3-2), the J gene TRBJ2-1; TRBD2 might be the D (5 bases). V was trimmed by 2 bases and J by 7 bases, leaving 6 bases between them. The CDR3 runs to 12 residues. CDR1 LGHDT and CDR2 YNNKEL come from the germline V gene (reference sequence). CDR3 protein: CASSQPGNEQFF. In DNA form, the CDR3 reads TGTGCCAGCAGCCAACCGGGGAATGAGCAGTTCTTC.

The chain joins TRBV19 to TRBJ2-7, with 7 bases aligning to TRBD2. V dropped 6 bases and J dropped 3; count of bases not matched to a gene: 14. CDR1 LNHDA and CDR2 SQIVND come from the germline V gene (reference sequence). The CDR3 sequence is 16 residues long. CDR3 residues: CASSTQFGGGFYEQYF. CDR3 sequence (DNA): TGTGCCAGTAGCACTCAGTTTGGGGGGGGGTTCTACGAGCAGTACTTC.

This clone was counted once. The chain recombines TRBV6-1 with TRBJ2-7; tentatively, D is TRBD2 (7 bases). V was pared by 0 bases and J by 3 bases, with 12 bases between. Germline CDR1 is MNHNS and CDR2 is SASEGT. CDR3 length equals 15 residues. DNA for the CDR3: TGTGCCAGCAGTGAAGCGCGGAGGGGGGGCTACGAGCAGTACTTC. Its translation: CASSEARRGGYEQYF.